One sample yielded the 7 T cell receptor beta chains listed below, sequenced in a study of regulatory T cells in long-lasting Graves disease. Time point specified: newly diagnosed GD, antithyroid drugs for less than 3 months. The TCR library was made from RNA extracted from PBMCs. TCR beta libraries were built with iRepertoire HTBI primers and Arm-PCR of CDR3 regions. TCRdb re-analysed the multiplex PCR reads in MiXCR, keeping a single row per CDR3 protein. The data contain under 300,000 distinct CDR3 sequences, over 20% of them seen just once; the ten biggest clones take up approximately 14%. The sample was peripheral blood mononuclear cells (PBMCs), taken at new diagnosis, from a patient treated with antithyroid drugs. Receptors were obtained from a female donor with Graves disease.

On this clonotype: This probably arose from a read error, given a far larger clone one base away. This sequence joins TRBV2 and TRBJ2-7; D assignment may be TRBD1 or TRBD2 (5 bases each). Trimming stripped 6 bases from V and 0 bases from J, with 18 bases between. Germline CDR1 SNHLY, CDR2 FYNNEI. The CDR3 is 16 amino acids. This CDR3 is CASSTRFGTISYEQYF. The CDR3, as DNA: TGTGCCAGCAGCACCCGCTTCGGGACGATCTCCTACGAGCAGTACTTC.

This clonotype was picked up many times. CDR3 residues: CASSRDRLYEQYF. DNA of the CDR3: TGTGCCAGCAGCCGGGACAGGCTCTACGAGCAGTACTTC. The gene calls are TRBV3-1 and TRBJ2-7, with 8 bases aligning to TRBD1. The CDR3 is 13 residues long. Germline CDR1 reads LGHDT; CDR2 reads YNNKEL (reference sequence). V trimming: 4 bases; J trimming: 3 bases; junction bases outside the gene matches: 2.

This clonotype occurred once. A much larger clone is a single base away; this may be a read error. The chain employs TRBV6-1 and TRBJ2-3; no clear D gene. Per germline, CDR1 MNHNS and CDR2 SASEGT. V was clipped by 3 bases and J by 2 bases, with 15 bases between them. The CDR3 has 16 residues. As DNA, the CDR3 is TGTGCCAGCAGTGAGCCGGGTGGCACCAACACAGATACGCAGTATTTT. Amino acid sequence: CASSEPGGTNTDTQYF.

Many counts were recorded for this clonotype. V is TRBV7-2 and J is TRBJ1-1; 7 positions match TRBD1. The germline V gene encodes CDR1 SGHTA and CDR2 FQGNSA. The CDR3 consists of 17 residues. The junction had 10 bases not matched to a gene; V was cut back by 3 bases and J by 0 bases. The CDR3 DNA sequence: TGTGCCAGCAGCTTCGCCCGGGACAGAGCCTTGAACACTGAAGCTTTCTTT. It yields the protein CASSFARDRALNTEAFF.

This chain connects TRBV27 to TRBJ2-5; no definite D call. V was shortened by 3 bases and J by 7 bases, with 12 bases between the two germline ends. The CDR3 runs 13 residues. Germline CDR1 and CDR2: MNHEY and SMNVEV (reference sequence). The CDR3 nucleotides are TGTGCCAGCAGTTTCACCGGCCTCGGGACCCAGTACTTC. Residues: CASSFTGLGTQYF.

This clonotype was recorded many times. The chain employs TRBV7-3 and TRBJ2-3, with D possibly being TRBD1 (6 bases). The V end lost 5 bases, the J end lost 2 bases, and 11 bases lay between the germline ends. The length of the CDR3 is 14 residues. The germline V gene encodes CDR1 SGHTA and CDR2 FQGTGA. Here the CDR3 reads CASSQSGVTDTQYF. CDR3 DNA sequence: TGTGCCAGCAGCCAGTCAGGGGTCACAGATACGCAGTATTTT.

This clonotype was counted many times. The rearrangement uses TRBV7-2 and TRBJ2-2; no definite D call. Germline CDR1 SGHTA, CDR2 FQGNSA. The germline V and J ends were trimmed by 6 bases and 3 bases, with 8 bases remaining between them. The CDR3 is 13 residues long. The CDR3 DNA reads as TGTGCCAGCAGGATAGACTACACCGGGGAGCTGTTTTTT. Its protein is CASRIDYTGELFF.